The T cell receptor (beta chain) under discussion was sequenced for a study of T cell responses to AZD1222 COVID-19 vaccine. Sequencing was performed with immunoSEQ multiplex PCR; in TCRdb, only in-frame clones are kept and a portion is missing. The sample has about 120,000 clones; about nine tenths are singletons. In regard to this clone: Its antigen is unknown.

Findings of the study overall: The donor cohort was predominantly white British with a female majority, and clonal diversity may have been underestimated.

The source material was peripheral blood, sampled on day 0 of AZD1222 vaccination. This TCR was recovered from an adult in good health.

The chain's CDR3 is CASRPFDQGETQYF. The CDR3, as DNA: TGTGCCAGCAGACCCTTCGACCAAGGGGAGACCCAGTACTTC. V is TRBV28 and J is TRBJ2-5; D gene uncertain. The germline V gene has CDR1 MDHEN and CDR2 SYDVKM. The CDR3 has 14 amino acids. V was cut by 6 bases and J by 5 bases, with 16 bases left in between.